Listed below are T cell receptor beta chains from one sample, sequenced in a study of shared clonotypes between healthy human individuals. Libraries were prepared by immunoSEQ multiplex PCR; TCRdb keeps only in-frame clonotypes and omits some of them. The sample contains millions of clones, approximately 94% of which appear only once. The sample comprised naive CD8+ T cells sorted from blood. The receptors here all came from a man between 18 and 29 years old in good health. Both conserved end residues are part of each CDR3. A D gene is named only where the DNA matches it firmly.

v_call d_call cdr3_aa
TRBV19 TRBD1 CASGTGAEAFF
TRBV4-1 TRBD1 CASSRDRGRVNEQFF
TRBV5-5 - CASSLLPVYNEQFF
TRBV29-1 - CSVEPGYF
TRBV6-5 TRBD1 CASSYDRGGGKLFF
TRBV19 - CASSIGPYEVRGTEAFF
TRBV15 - CATRGDWGRNGYTF
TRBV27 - CASSLGGAGSPLHF
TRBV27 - CASSPAGAISGNTIYF
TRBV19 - CASSPVGNLFSYEQYF
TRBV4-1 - CASSPPGTSYEQYF
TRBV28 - CASSITTITEAFF
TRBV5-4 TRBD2 CASSVGGTGELFF